The next 13 T cell receptor beta chains were all read from a single sample in a study of cytomegalovirus exposure and HLA in healthy donors. It was with 60 Vbeta and 13 Jbeta primers that the PCR ran. This table comes from immunoSEQ multiplex PCR, and its TCRdb copy is limited to in-frame clones, with some not included. The table lists about 190,000 clones, about 82% of them singletons, with 2% to 3% in the top ten. Specimen: PBMCs. These receptors all stem from a male donor in good health and CMV-seronegative.

The chain carries TRBV5-4 and TRBJ2-7; 16 bases line up with TRBD2. Germline assignment: CDR1 SGHNT and CDR2 YYREEE (reference sequence). The CDR3 extends over 18 amino acids. The junction had 7 bases not matched to a gene; V was cut back by 4 bases and J by 0 bases. CDR3: CASSRAGTSGGDSYEQYF. Here the CDR3 DNA reads TGTGCCAGCAGCCGAGCCGGGACTAGCGGGGGGGACTCCTACGAGCAGTACTTC. The full variable domain, completed using reference TRBV5-4 and TRBJ2-7, is ETGVTQSPTHLIKTRGQQVTLRCSSQSGHNTVSWYQQALGQGPQFIFQYYREEENGRGNFPPRFSGLQFPNYSSELNVNALELDDSALYLCASSRAGTSGGDSYEQYFGPGTRLTVT.

This chain links TRBV1 with TRBJ2-7; TRBD2, the D gene given by the table, was not confirmed from the DNA. TRBV1 is a listed pseudogene. The length of the CDR3 is 16 residues. The CDR3 DNA is TGCACCAGCAGCCAAGGGTGGGGGCGGGAGGGTTACGAGCAGTACTTC. Its protein is CTSSQGWGREGYEQYF.

The chain recombines TRBV27 with TRBJ2-1, with TRBD2 matching over 9 bases. V gave up 2 bases and J gave up 5 bases; unmatched junction bases: 4. Germline-derived CDR1 and CDR2 are MNHEY and SMNVEV (reference sequence). The CDR3 has 15 amino acids. The CDR3 is CASSLMAGGNNEQFF. Here the CDR3 DNA reads TGTGCCAGCAGTTTAATGGCGGGAGGGAACAATGAGCAGTTCTTC.

This chain joins TRBV6-4 and TRBJ2-3; 7 bases line up with TRBD1. The germline CDR1 and CDR2 sequences are MRHNA and SNTAGT. The length of the CDR3 is 14 residues. Trimming removed 10 bases from V and 3 bases from J; junction bases left unmatched: 10. CDR3 sequence: CATRATGSTDTQYF. The CDR3 nucleotides are TGTGCCACCAGGGCGACAGGGAGTACAGATACGCAGTATTTT.

V and J are TRBV6-1 and TRBJ2-3, with 7 bases lining up with TRBD1. CDR3 length: 13 amino acids. Germline values: CDR1 MNHNS, CDR2 SASEGT. With V trimmed by 6 bases and J by 6 bases, 6 bases remained unmatched. In DNA form, the CDR3 reads TGTGCCAGCAGGAGGGACAGTTTGGATACGCAGTATTTT. This sequence encodes CASRRDSLDTQYF.

This chain joins TRBV27 and TRBJ2-5; D is undetermined. Per germline, CDR1 MNHEY and CDR2 SMNVEV (reference sequence). Trimming stripped 6 bases from V and 1 base from J, with 12 bases between. This CDR3 region has 14 residues. The CDR3 coding sequence is TGTGCCAGCAGCTACCGAGGCCCCCAAGAGACCCAGTACTTC. Its translation is CASSYRGPQETQYF.

This clone has a handful of counts. The chain uses TRBV4-3 and TRBJ1-1; 7 bases line up with TRBD1. The germline CDR1 and CDR2 sequences are LGHNA and YSLEER. The trim removed 3 bases at V and 1 base at J, leaving 2 bases unmatched. The CDR3 is made up of 14 amino acids. In DNA form, the CDR3 reads TGCGCCAGCAGCCACGGGACAGAGAACACTGAAGCTTTCTTT. Protein product: CASSHGTENTEAFF.

The chain links TRBV30 to TRBJ2-7; no clear D gene. The germline V gene encodes CDR1 GTSNPN and CDR2 SVGIG (reference sequence). This CDR3 comprises 14 residues. Deletions cut 0 bases from V and 0 bases from J, with 9 bases between. The CDR3 DNA follows: TGTGCCTGGAGTGTAGGTGGGCCCTCCTACGAGCAGTACTTC. It specifies CAWSVGGPSYEQYF.

The rearrangement uses TRBV6-1 and TRBJ1-1, with 10 bases matching TRBD1. This CDR3 is 15 amino acids long. CDR1 is MNHNS, CDR2 SASEGT, per germline. Unmatched junction bases numbered 6, after V lost 4 bases and J lost 4 bases. The CDR3 DNA reads as TGTGCCAGCAGTGTCCTCCGACAGGGGGCCACTGAAGCTTTCTTT. Translated, it gives CASSVLRQGATEAFF.

This clone was seen just once. The rearrangement uses TRBV5-5 and TRBJ1-2, with a weak D call TRBD1 (5 bases). From germline, CDR1 is SGHKS and CDR2 YYEKEE (reference sequence). Between the trimmed V and J ends, which lost 2 bases and 8 bases, there was a span of 13 bases. CDR3 length: 13 amino acids. CDR3 protein: CASSFSGAEGYTF. The CDR3 nucleotides are TGTGCCAGCAGCTTTAGCGGGGCGGAGGGCTACACCTTC. The full variable domain, its missing parts supplied by reference TRBV5-5 and TRBJ1-2, is DAGVTQSPTHLIKTRGQQVTLRCSPISGHKSVSWYQQVLGQGPQFIFQYYEKEERGRGNFPDRFSARQFPNYSSELNVNALLLGDSALYLCASSFSGAEGYTFGSGTRLTVV.

The rearrangement joins TRBV20-1 to TRBJ2-1, with 9 positions matching TRBD2. Trimming took 6 bases from V and 13 from J; bases not matched to a gene: 4. The germline V gene encodes CDR1 DFQATT and CDR2 SNEGSKA (reference sequence). This CDR3 is built from 10 residues. The CDR3 is CSAPSGTQFF. The CDR3 DNA sequence: TGCAGTGCCCCTAGCGGGACTCAGTTCTTC.

The CDR3 nucleotides read TGCAGCGTTGACCCTGGACAGGGGGGGTACACTGAAGCTTTCTTT. As protein: CSVDPGQGGYTEAFF. The genes are TRBV29-1 and TRBJ1-1, with TRBD1 identical over 10 bases. This CDR3 spans 15 amino acids. Germline V CDR1 and CDR2: SQVTM, ANQGSEA. The J segment lost 3 bases and the V segment lost 3 bases, leaving 7 bases of the junction unmatched.

The chain has TRBV28 and TRBJ2-5, with 10 bases matching TRBD1. The CDR3 is 15 amino acids. Germline V lookup: CDR1 MDHEN, CDR2 SYDVKM. J was trimmed by 5 bases and V by 2 bases; bases with no gene match: 5. The CDR3 bases are TGTGCCAGCAGTTTAAAAGACAGGGGGCGTGAGACCCAGTACTTC. It is translated as CASSLKDRGRETQYF.